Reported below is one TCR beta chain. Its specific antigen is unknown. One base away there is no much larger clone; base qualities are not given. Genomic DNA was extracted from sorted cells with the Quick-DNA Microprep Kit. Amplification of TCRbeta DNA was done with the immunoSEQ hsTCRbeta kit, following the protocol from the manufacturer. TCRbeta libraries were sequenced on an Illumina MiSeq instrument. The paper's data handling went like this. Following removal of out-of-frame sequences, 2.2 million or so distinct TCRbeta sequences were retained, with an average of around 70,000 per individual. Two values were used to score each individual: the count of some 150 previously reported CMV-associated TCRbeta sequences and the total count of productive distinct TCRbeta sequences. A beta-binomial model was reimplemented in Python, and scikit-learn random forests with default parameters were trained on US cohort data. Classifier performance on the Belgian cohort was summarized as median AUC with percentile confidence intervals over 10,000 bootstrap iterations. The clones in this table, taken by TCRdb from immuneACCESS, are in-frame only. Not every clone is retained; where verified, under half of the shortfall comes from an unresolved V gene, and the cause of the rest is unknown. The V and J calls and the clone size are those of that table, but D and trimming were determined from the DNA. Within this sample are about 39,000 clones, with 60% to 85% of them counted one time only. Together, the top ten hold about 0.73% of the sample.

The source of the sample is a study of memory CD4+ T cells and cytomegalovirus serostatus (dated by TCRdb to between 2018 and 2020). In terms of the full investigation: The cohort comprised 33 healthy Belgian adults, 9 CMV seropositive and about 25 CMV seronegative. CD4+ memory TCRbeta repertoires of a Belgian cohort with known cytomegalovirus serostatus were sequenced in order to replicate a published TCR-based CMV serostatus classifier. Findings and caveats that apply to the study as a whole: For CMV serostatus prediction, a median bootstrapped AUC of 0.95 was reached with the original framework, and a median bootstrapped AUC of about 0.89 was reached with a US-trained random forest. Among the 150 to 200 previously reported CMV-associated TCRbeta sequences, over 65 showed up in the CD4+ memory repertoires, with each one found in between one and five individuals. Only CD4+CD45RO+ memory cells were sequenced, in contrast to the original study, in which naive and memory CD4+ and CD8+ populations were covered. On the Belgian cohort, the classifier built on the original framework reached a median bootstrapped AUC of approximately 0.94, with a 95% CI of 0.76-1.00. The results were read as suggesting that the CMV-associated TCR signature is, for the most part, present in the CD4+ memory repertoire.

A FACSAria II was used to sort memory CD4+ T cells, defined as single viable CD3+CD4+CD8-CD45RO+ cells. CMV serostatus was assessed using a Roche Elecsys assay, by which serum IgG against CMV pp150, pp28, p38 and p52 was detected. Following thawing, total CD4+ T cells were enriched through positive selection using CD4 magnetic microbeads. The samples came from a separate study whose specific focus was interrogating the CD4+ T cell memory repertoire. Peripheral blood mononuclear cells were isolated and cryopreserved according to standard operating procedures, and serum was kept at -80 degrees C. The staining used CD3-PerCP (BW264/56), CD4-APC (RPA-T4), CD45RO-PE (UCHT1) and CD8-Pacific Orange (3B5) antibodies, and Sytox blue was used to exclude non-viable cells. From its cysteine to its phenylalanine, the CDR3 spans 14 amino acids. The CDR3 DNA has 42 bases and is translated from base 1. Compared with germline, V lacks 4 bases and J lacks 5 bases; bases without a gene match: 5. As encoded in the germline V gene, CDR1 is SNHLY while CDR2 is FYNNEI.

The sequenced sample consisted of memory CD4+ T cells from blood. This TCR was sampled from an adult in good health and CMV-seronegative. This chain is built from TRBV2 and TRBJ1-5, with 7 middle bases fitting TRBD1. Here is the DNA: TGTGCCAGCAGTGGCCGGGACAGCTATCAGCCCCAGCATTTT. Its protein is CASSGRDSYQPQHF.